Each of the 4 T cell receptor beta chains below was sequenced from the same sample in a study of Graves' ophthalmopathy and Graves' hyperthyroidism. Using RNA transcripts, the TCR beta CDR3 regions were amplified. Second-round multiplex PCR came after a first-round RT-PCR that employed HTBI primers. TCRdb reprocessed the multiplex PCR reads via MiXCR and lists one record per CDR3 protein. This table has about 620,000 distinct CDR3 sequences, 22% appearing once. The sample was peripheral blood. The source of these receptors is a woman between 18 and 30 years old with stable Graves' hyperthyroidism. Some clones in this sample may be carry-over from other donors' samples.

This clonotype was counted at least ten times. The V and J genes are TRBV6-1 and TRBJ1-2; D is unresolved. Between the trimmed V and J ends, which lost 3 bases and 8 bases, there was a span of 7 bases. The germline V gene encodes CDR1 MNHNS and CDR2 SASEGT. This CDR3 spans 11 amino acids. The CDR3: CASSDSYGYTF. In DNA, the CDR3 is TGTGCCAGCAGTGACAGTTACGGCTACACCTTC.

This clonotype was seen repeatedly, ten times or more. The chain recombines TRBV6-1 with TRBJ1-1; 11 nucleotides match TRBD1. From germline, CDR1 is MNHNS and CDR2 SASEGT. J lost 5 bases, V lost 0 bases, and 14 bases had no gene match. The CDR3 runs to 19 residues. The CDR3 is CASSEALLWDRGGETEAFF. DNA for the CDR3: TGTGCCAGCAGTGAAGCGCTTCTATGGGACAGGGGGGGTGAGACTGAAGCTTTCTTT.

This chain links TRBV6-5 with TRBJ2-5; TRBD1 matches at 7 bases. The CDR3 consists of 15 residues. With V trimmed by 4 bases and J by 3 bases, 8 bases remained unmatched. The germline V gene has CDR1 MNHEY and CDR2 SVGAGI. Written as DNA, the CDR3 is TGTGCCAGCAGTTCCCCTGGGACAGCCAAAGAGACCCAGTACTTC. Translating gives CASSSPGTAKETQYF.

This clonotype was detected a few times. The gene calls are TRBV12-3 or TRBV12-4 and TRBJ2-6; the D is unclear. V was shortened by 6 bases and J by 1 base, with 13 bases between the two germline ends. The CDR3 runs to 16 residues. CDR3 protein: CASSLTLRSGANVLTF. The CDR3 region has the DNA TGTGCCAGCAGCCTCACTCTAAGATCTGGGGCCAACGTCCTGACTTTC.